These 10 T cell receptor beta chains share one sample of origin, sequenced in a study of beta chain features in type 1 diabetes (dated by TCRdb to the late 2010s). Receptors were amplified or captured by the immunoSEQ multiplex PCR assay. All of the isolated RNA was reverse transcribed with the High Capacity cDNA Reverse Transcription Kit, so expressed TCRB transcripts were sequenced. In its TCRdb copy, this immuneACCESS table keeps in-frame sequences only and misses some clones. Where compared with another copy, unresolved V genes explain less than half of these, and the others have no known cause. The sample profile shows some 270,000 clones; under 8.5% of them were found once. The ten biggest clones cover roughly 1% of the sample. The sequenced material came from central memory CD4+ T cells from blood. All receptors come from a young woman in good health.

In this sample, this clone turned up a few times. This CDR3 is CASHAFGDQPQHF. As DNA, the CDR3 is TGTGCCAGCCACGCATTCGGCGATCAGCCCCAGCATTTT. This chain links TRBV28 with TRBJ1-5; D ambiguous. The CDR3 is 13 amino acids. Germline V gives CDR1 MDHEN, CDR2 SYDVKM. V was shortened by 8 bases and J by 5 bases, with 13 bases between the two germline ends.

This chain joins TRBV7-2 and TRBJ2-7, with 10 positions matching TRBD2. The CDR3 spans 17 residues. V shed 4 bases and J 5 bases; nucleotides not matched to a gene: 14. Germline V gene lookup returns CDR1 SGHTA and CDR2 FQGNSA. The CDR3 loop is CASSSPAVSGRTNEQYF. Written as DNA, the CDR3 is TGTGCCAGCAGCTCCCCGGCAGTTAGCGGGAGGACGAACGAGCAGTACTTC. The whole variable domain, remainder taken from reference TRBV7-2 and TRBJ2-7, is GAGVSQSPSNKVTEKGKDVELRCDPISGHTALYWYRQSLGQGLEFLIYFQGNSAPDKSGLPSDRFSAERTGGSVSTLTIQRTQQEDSAVYLCASSSPAVSGRTNEQYFGPGTRLTVT.

A note on this clone: The junction shows a germline mismatch at one end, possibly a read error. In the same sample, other DNA sequences code for this CDR3. The CDR3 reads CASSSVRGGDTQYF. The CDR3 bases are TGTGCCAGTAGCTCGGTTAGAGGAGGTGATACGCAGTATTTT. The chain joins TRBV5-4 to TRBJ2-3, with a possible D match to TRBD2 (5 bases). There are 14 residues in the CDR3. Germline V gene lookup returns CDR1 SGHNT and CDR2 YYREEE (reference sequence).

This clone was seen a few times. Here the CDR3 reads CASQEGEGRNQPQHF. CDR3 DNA: TGTGCCAGCCAAGAGGGTGAGGGCAGGAATCAGCCCCAGCATTTT. The chain links TRBV18 to TRBJ1-5; D uncertain. Germline V lookup: CDR1 KGHSH, CDR2 LQKENI. The V gene lost 8 bases and the J gene lost 4 bases, with 18 bases spanning the gap. The CDR3 totals 15 residues.

This clone showed up just a few times. V usage is TRBV18 and J usage is TRBJ1-3; D not certain. The germline V gene has CDR1 KGHSH and CDR2 LQKENI. Trimming left V 0 bases short and J 3 bases short, with 9 bases between. CDR3 length: 15 amino acids. CDR3 coding DNA: TGTGCCAGCTCACCACCGAGTACCAATGGAAACACCATATATTTT. Protein: CASSPPSTNGNTIYF.

The chain carries TRBV5-4 and TRBJ2-3; 7 nucleotides agree with TRBD2. The V and J ends lost 4 bases and 0 bases, in that order; junction bases with no gene match: 17. Germline V gene data show CDR1 as SGHNT and CDR2 as YYREEE (reference sequence). CDR3 length: 19 residues. The CDR3 sequence: CASSRSSSSSGVSTDTQYF. CDR3 coding DNA: TGTGCCAGCAGCAGGTCTAGTTCATCCAGCGGGGTTAGCACAGATACGCAGTATTTT. Filled out from reference TRBV5-4 and TRBJ2-3, the complete variable domain reads ETGVTQSPTHLIKTRGQQVTLRCSSQSGHNTVSWYQQALGQGPQFIFQYYREEENGRGNFPPRFSGLQFPNYSSELNVNALELDDSALYLCASSRSSSSSGVSTDTQYFGPGTRLTVL.

The sample holds one count of this clone. V and J are TRBV2 and TRBJ2-7; D unresolved. Between the trimmed V and J ends, which lost 2 bases and 0 bases, there was a span of 8 bases. The CDR3 contains 14 residues. Germline CDR1 and CDR2: SNHLY and FYNNEI. CDR3 in amino acids: CASSEQGFSYEQYF. CDR3 nucleotide sequence: TGTGCCAGCAGTGAACAAGGGTTCTCCTACGAGCAGTACTTC.

This clone has more than one count but fewer than ten. The CDR3 loop reads CASSLTGLGRGTQYF. The CDR3, as DNA: TGTGCCAGCAGTCTAACGGGACTCGGAAGAGGAACCCAGTACTTC. The V and J genes are TRBV28 and TRBJ2-5, with D possibly TRBD2 on 6 matching bases. The CDR3 is 15 residues long. CDR1 and CDR2 from the germline V gene are MDHEN and SYDVKM. V lost 5 bases and J 8 bases, leaving 21 bases between the germline ends.

This chain links TRBV19 with TRBJ2-7; either TRBD1 or TRBD2 may supply D (6 bases each). Germline-derived CDR1 and CDR2 are LNHDA and SQIVND (reference sequence). This CDR3 has 14 amino acids. The V and J ends lost 9 bases and 3 bases respectively, with 18 bases between them. The CDR3 coding sequence is TGTGCCAGCGCCCTTCGGGGGCAGAACTACGAGCAGTACTTC. Amino acid sequence: CASALRGQNYEQYF.

This clone has more than one count but fewer than ten. The chain uses TRBV18 and TRBJ1-1; a weak D match, TRBD1 (5 bases). The V and J ends lost 0 bases and 2 bases respectively, with 16 bases between them. There are 17 residues in the CDR3. Germline V CDR1 and CDR2: KGHSH, LQKENI. DNA for the CDR3: TGTGCCAGCTCACCACCGACATCGGCTCGGGACAACACTGAAGCTTTCTTT. It translates to CASSPPTSARDNTEAFF.